These 17 T cell receptor beta chains came from one sample sequenced in a study of T cell changes during pregnancy in multiple sclerosis. The assay was immunoSEQ multiplex PCR, and TCRdb's table has in-frame clones only and misses some. The sample has approximately 97,000 clones; approximately 90% are singletons. The source was peripheral blood, collected in the second trimester of pregnancy. These receptors all stem from a female donor in good health, enrolled as a control in a pregnancy study.

This clone was picked up one time. Written as DNA, the CDR3 is TGTGCCAGCTCACCAGGGACAGTCAATGAGCAGTTCTTC. It translates to CASSPGTVNEQFF. The chain combines TRBV18 with TRBJ2-1; TRBD1 agrees at 7 bases. J lost 6 bases, V lost 2 bases, and 1 base had no gene match. Germline-derived CDR1 and CDR2 are KGHSH and LQKENI. The CDR3 consists of 13 residues.

This clone was counted between two and nine times. This sequence joins TRBV18 and TRBJ1-5; D remains unclear. CDR1 and CDR2 from the germline V gene are KGHSH and LQKENI. Deletions cut 5 bases from V and 4 bases from J, with 9 bases between. The CDR3 is 13 residues long. The CDR3 DNA reads TGTGCCAGCTCAACGGGAAGAAATCAGCCCCAGCATTTT. Protein: CASSTGRNQPQHF.

The chain joins TRBV7-9 to TRBJ2-7; 10 bases align to TRBD2. Looked up from germline, CDR1 is SEHNR and CDR2 is FQNEAQ (reference sequence). This CDR3 region has 15 residues. The V segment lost 1 base and the J segment 2 bases; nucleotides outside the gene matches: 2. CDR3 sequence: CASSLVLAGAYEQYF. DNA for the CDR3: TGTGCCAGCAGCTTAGTCCTAGCGGGGGCCTACGAGCAGTACTTC. The variable domain in full, with the rest retrieved from reference TRBV7-9 and TRBJ2-7, is DTGVSQNPRHKITKRGQNVTFRCDPISEHNRLYWYRQTLGQGPEFLTYFQNEAQLEKSRLLSDRFSAERPKGSFSTLEIQRTEQGDSAMYLCASSLVLAGAYEQYFGPGTRLTVT.

This rearrangement joins TRBV7-2 to TRBJ2-7; 9 bases align to TRBD1. J lost 1 base, V lost 0 bases, and 10 bases had no gene match. The germline gives CDR1 SGHTA, CDR2 FQGNSA. This CDR3 spans 18 amino acids. The CDR3 nucleotides are TGTGCCAGCAGCTTAGCGTCTTATGGACAGGGGATTTCCTACGAGCAGTACTTC. Translation: CASSLASYGQGISYEQYF. Looking up the rest from reference TRBV7-2 and TRBJ2-7 gives the full variable domain: GAGVSQSPSNKVTEKGKDVELRCDPISGHTALYWYRQSLGQGLEFLIYFQGNSAPDKSGLPSDRFSAERTGGSVSTLTIQRTQQEDSAVYLCASSLASYGQGISYEQYFGPGTRLTVT.

The chain carries TRBV6-5 and TRBJ1-1; D gene uncertain. The V gene lost 5 bases and the J gene lost 3 bases, with 7 bases spanning the gap. This CDR3 is built from 12 residues. CDR1 MNHEY and CDR2 SVGAGI come from the germline V gene. The CDR3 DNA sequence: TGTGCCAGCAGTCAGAGGGACACTGAAGCTTTCTTT. Protein product: CASSQRDTEAFF.

The chain carries TRBV6-1 and TRBJ2-7; 8 nucleotides line up with TRBD2. The V gene end was trimmed by 3 bases and the J gene end by 3 bases; junction bases not matched to a gene: 4. Germline V gene lookup returns CDR1 MNHNS and CDR2 SASEGT. The CDR3 is 14 residues long. CDR3 region: CASSDGLAGYEQYF. Written as DNA, the CDR3 is TGTGCCAGCAGTGACGGGCTAGCGGGCTACGAGCAGTACTTC.

The chain recombines TRBV5-1 with TRBJ2-1, with TRBD2 identical over 12 bases. Germline loops: CDR1 SGHRS, CDR2 YFSETQ. J was trimmed by 6 bases and V by 4 bases; bases with no gene match: 5. The length of the CDR3 is 15 residues. CDR3 DNA sequence: TGCGCCAGCAGCCCCGCTAGCGGGGGGGCCAATGAGCAGTTCTTC. It specifies CASSPASGGANEQFF.

CDR3 sequence (DNA): TGTGCCAGCAGGGGGGCCGCACTGAACACTGAAGCTTTCTTT. Amino acid sequence: CASRGAALNTEAFF. The V call is TRBV2, the J call TRBJ1-1, with TRBD1 as a possible D gene (6 bases). Germline assignment: CDR1 SNHLY and CDR2 FYNNEI. The ends were cut back, 6 bases at V and 0 bases at J, with 11 bases in the middle. The CDR3 length is 14 residues.

The V and J genes are TRBV19 and TRBJ2-7; 8 bases fit TRBD1. V lost 5 bases and J lost 4; bases outside the gene matches: 4. The germline CDR1 and CDR2 sequences are LNHDA and SQIVND (reference sequence). The CDR3 contains 13 residues. CDR3 sequence reads: CASSPRQGYEQYF. The DNA for the CDR3 is TGTGCCAGTAGTCCCCGACAGGGGTACGAGCAGTACTTC.

CDR3 DNA sequence: TGTGCCAGCAGCCGAGATGGCAGGGGGCCCGGCGAGCAGTACTTC. Translating gives CASSRDGRGPGEQYF. The genes are TRBV7-2 and TRBJ2-7, with 8 bases that match TRBD1. J gave up 6 bases and V 5 bases, and 12 bases lay outside the gene matches. Looked up from germline, CDR1 is SGHTA and CDR2 is FQGNSA. There are 15 residues in the CDR3.

This chain joins TRBV27 and TRBJ1-2; 7 positions match TRBD1. The CDR3 sequence is 14 residues long. Unmatched junction bases numbered 11, after V lost 5 bases and J lost 8 bases. CDR1 MNHEY and CDR2 SMNVEV come from the germline V gene (reference sequence). The CDR3 nucleotides read TGTGCCAGCAGTATTAGCCGGACAGGCAGCGGCTACACCTTC. Protein: CASSISRTGSGYTF.

J is TRBJ2-7 and V is TRBV12-5; D perhaps matches TRBD1 (6 bases). Germline V gene sequence: CDR1 LGHNT, CDR2 FRNRAP. V lost 2 bases to trimming and J lost 7 bases, with 27 bases between them. The CDR3 totals 18 residues. This chain's CDR3 is CASGLSSSYRDPTVEQYF. In DNA form, the CDR3 reads TGTGCTAGTGGTTTGTCGTCATCCTACAGGGACCCTACGGTGGAGCAGTACTTC.

The gene calls are TRBV19 and TRBJ2-2; TRBD2 aligns across 9 bases. This CDR3 spans 17 amino acids. Germline values: CDR1 LNHDA, CDR2 SQIVND (reference sequence). V gave up 1 base and J gave up 0 bases; unmatched junction bases: 3. CDR3 coding DNA: TGTGCCAGTAGTATAGGCAGCGGGGGGACGAACACCGGGGAGCTGTTTTTT. This encodes CASSIGSGGTNTGELFF.

The chain joins TRBV28 to TRBJ1-2; D ambiguous. Trimming shortened V by 10 bases and J by 1 base, and 10 bases separated the two germline ends. There are 12 residues in the CDR3. Per the germline V gene, CDR1 is MDHEN and CDR2 is SYDVKM. CDR3 protein: CAIQDRNYGYTF. CDR3 coding DNA: TGTGCCATCCAGGATCGTAACTATGGCTACACCTTC.

This chain links TRBV27 with TRBJ1-6; 7 bases line up with TRBD1. After removal of 1 base from V and 0 bases from J, the junction contained 18 bases not matched to a gene. Germline V gene sequence: CDR1 MNHEY, CDR2 SMNVEV (reference sequence). The CDR3 has 22 amino acids. CDR3 sequence reads: CASSLYLPRQGYRSSYNSPLHF. CDR3 sequence (DNA): TGTGCCAGCAGTTTATACCTCCCGAGACAGGGCTATAGGAGCTCCTATAATTCACCCCTCCACTTT.

The chain couples TRBV6-5 to TRBJ2-3, with 13 bases lining up with TRBD2. This CDR3 spans 16 amino acids. With 2 bases clipped from V and 2 bases from J, the junction kept 1 base outside the gene matches. CDR1 and CDR2 (germline): MNHEY, SVGAGI. Written as DNA, the CDR3 is TGTGCCAGCAGTTACGGACTAGCGGGGGCCACAGATACGCAGTATTTT. Amino acid sequence: CASSYGLAGATDTQYF.

The chain joins TRBV7-2 to TRBJ1-2; TRBD1 matches at 7 bases. Per germline, CDR1 SGHTA and CDR2 FQGNSA. This CDR3 is built from 15 residues. After removal of 6 bases from V and 5 bases from J, the junction contained 12 bases not matched to a gene. As DNA, the CDR3 is TGTGCCAGCAGTCCAATGGACAGGAGAGTGTATGGCTACACCTTC. Translating gives CASSPMDRRVYGYTF.